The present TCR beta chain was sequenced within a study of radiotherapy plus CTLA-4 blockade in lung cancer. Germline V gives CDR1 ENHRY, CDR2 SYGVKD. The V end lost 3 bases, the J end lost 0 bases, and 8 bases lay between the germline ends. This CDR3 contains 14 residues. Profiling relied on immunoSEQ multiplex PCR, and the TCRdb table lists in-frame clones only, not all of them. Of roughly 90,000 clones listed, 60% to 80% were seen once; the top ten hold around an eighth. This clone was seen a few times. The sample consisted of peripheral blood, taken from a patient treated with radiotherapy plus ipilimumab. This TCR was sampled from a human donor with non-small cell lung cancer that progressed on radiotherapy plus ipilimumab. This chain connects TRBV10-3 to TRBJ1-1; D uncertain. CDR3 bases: TGTGCCATCAGTGATGTGGTCATGAACACTGAAGCTTTCTTT. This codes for CAISDVVMNTEAFF.